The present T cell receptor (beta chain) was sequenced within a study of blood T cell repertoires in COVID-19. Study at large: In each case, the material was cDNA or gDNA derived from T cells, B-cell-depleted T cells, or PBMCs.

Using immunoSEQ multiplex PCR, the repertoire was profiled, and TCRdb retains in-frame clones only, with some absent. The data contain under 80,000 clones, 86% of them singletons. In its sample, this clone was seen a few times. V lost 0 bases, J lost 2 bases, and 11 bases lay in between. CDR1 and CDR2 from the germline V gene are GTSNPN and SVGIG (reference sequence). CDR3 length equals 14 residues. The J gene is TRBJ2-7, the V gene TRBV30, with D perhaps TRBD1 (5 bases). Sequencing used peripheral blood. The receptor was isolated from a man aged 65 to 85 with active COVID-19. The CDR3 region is CAWSVGAAAYEQYF. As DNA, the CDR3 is TGTGCCTGGAGTGTAGGGGCCGCCGCCTACGAGCAGTACTTC.